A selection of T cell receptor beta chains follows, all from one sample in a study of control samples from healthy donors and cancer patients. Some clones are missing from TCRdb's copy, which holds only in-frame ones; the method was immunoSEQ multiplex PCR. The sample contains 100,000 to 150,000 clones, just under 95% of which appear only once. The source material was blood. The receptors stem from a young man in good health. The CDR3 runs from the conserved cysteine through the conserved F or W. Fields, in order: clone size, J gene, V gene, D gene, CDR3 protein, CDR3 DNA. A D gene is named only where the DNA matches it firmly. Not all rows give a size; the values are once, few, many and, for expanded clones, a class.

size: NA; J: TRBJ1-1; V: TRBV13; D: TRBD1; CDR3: CASSLIGTGDNTEAFF; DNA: TGTGCCAGCAGCTTAATAGGGACAGGGGATAACACTGAAGCTTTCTTT
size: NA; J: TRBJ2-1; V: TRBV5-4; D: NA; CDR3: CASRVGGSSYNEQFF; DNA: TGTGCCAGCAGGGTGGGGGGTAGCTCCTACAATGAGCAGTTCTTC
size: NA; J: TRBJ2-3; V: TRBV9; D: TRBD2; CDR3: CASSALASGGDTQYF; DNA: TGTGCCAGCAGCGCCCTAGCTAGCGGGGGTGATACGCAGTATTTT
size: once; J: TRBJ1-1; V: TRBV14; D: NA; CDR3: CASSRRQEYTEAFF; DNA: TGTGCCAGCAGCCGTCGACAGGAGTACACTGAAGCTTTCTTT
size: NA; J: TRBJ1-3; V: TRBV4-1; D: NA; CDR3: CASSHPYRAWGDSGNTIYF; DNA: TGCGCCAGCAGCCACCCATACAGGGCCTGGGGGGACTCTGGAAACACCATATATTTT
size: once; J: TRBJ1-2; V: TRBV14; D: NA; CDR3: CASSPHGQLYGYTF; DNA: TGTGCCAGCAGCCCCCACGGACAGTTATATGGCTACACCTTC
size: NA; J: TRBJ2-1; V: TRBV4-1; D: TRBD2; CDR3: CASSQASGGRGNEQFF; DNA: TGCGCCAGCAGCCAAGCTAGCGGGGGGAGGGGCAATGAGCAGTTCTTC
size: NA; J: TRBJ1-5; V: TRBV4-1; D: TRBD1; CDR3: CASSQATGAQGPQHF; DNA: TGCGCCAGCAGCCAGGCAACAGGGGCTCAAGGGCCCCAGCATTTT
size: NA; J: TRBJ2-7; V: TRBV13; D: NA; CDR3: CASSSNMGEQYF; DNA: TGTGCCAGCAGCTCCAACATGGGAGAGCAGTACTTC
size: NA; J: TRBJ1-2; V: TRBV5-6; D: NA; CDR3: CASSFVTNYGYTF; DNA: TGTGCCAGCAGCTTTGTGACAAACTATGGCTACACCTTC
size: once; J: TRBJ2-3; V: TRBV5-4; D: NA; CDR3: CASSLRAQRDTQYF; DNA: TGTGCCAGCAGCTTAAGGGCCCAGCGAGATACGCAGTATTTT
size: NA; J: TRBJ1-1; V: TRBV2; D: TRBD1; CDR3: CASRDRGIMNTEAFF; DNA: TGTGCCAGTCGGGACAGGGGGATCATGAACACTGAAGCTTTCTTT
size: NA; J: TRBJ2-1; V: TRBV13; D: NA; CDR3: CASTPEHYNEQFF; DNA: TGTGCCAGCACCCCAGAACATTACAATGAGCAGTTCTTC